This T cell receptor (beta chain) comes out of a study of T-cell memory formation after mild COVID-19. TCRdb reprocessed the 5' RACE reads with MiXCR, giving one entry per CDR3 protein. The sample lists 110,000 or so distinct CDR3 sequences; 18% were seen once. V lost 0 bases, J lost 0 bases, and 7 bases lay in between. CDR1 SGHRS and CDR2 YFSETQ come from the germline V gene. The CDR3 runs to 15 residues. In the case of this clonotype: Its antigen is still unknown.

Study results and caveats: Day 15 to 85 contracting clones showed balanced CD4/CD8; day 15 to 37 expanders favored CD4+.

What was sequenced was PBMCs or a T cell subset sorted from them (not recorded which). J is TRBJ1-3 and V is TRBV5-1; D remains unclear. The receptor's source is a man between 18 and 29 years old who had mild COVID-19 (a few samples of this study predate the infection). Cell type and time point are not known. CDR3 bases: TGCGCCAGCAGCTTGGGGACGGTCTCTGGAAACACCATATATTTT. The encoded protein is CASSLGTVSGNTIYF. Using reference TRBV5-1 and TRBJ1-3 for the parts outside the CDR3, the full variable domain is KAGVTQTPRYLIKTRGQQVTLSCSPISGHRSVSWYQQTPGQGLQFLFEYFSETQRNKGNFPGRFSGRQFSNSRSEMNVSTLELGDSALYLCASSLGTVSGNTIYFGEGSWLTVV.